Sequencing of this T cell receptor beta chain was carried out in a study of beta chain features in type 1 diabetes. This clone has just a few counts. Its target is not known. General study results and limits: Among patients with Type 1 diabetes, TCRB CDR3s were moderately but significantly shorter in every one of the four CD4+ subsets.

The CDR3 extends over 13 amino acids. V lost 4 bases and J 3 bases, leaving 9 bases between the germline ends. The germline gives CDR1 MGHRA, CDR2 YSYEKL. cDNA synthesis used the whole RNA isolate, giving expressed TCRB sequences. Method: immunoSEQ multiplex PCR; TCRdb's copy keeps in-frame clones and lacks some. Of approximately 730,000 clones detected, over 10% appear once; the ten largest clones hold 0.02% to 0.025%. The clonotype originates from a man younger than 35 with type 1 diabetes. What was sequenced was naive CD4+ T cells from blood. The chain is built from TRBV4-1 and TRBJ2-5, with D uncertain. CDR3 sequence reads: CASSRNSKETQYF. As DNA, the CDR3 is TGCGCCAGCAGCCGGAACAGTAAAGAGACCCAGTACTTC.